The rows below give T cell receptor beta chains drawn from one sample of a study of blood T cells in healthy people across ages. TCRdb re-called the 5' RACE reads through MiXCR, storing one row per CDR3 protein. This sample has about 2 million distinct CDR3 sequences, with about 50% found just once. The sample taken for sequencing was blood. The receptors derive from a middle-aged woman in good health. Each CDR3 is given with its conserved first and last residue. A D gene is named only where the DNA matches it firmly. Size is stated for part of the rows, as once, few or many counts, or as a class when the clone is expanded.

cdr3_length,d_call,v_call,j_call,clone_size,cdr3_nt,cdr3_aa
15,NA,TRBV5-5,TRBJ1-2,NA,TGTGCCAGCAGCCTCGCTACAGGGTCGCCGTATGGCTACACCTTC,CASSLATGSPYGYTF
15,TRBD1,TRBV7-2,TRBJ1-6,few,TGTGCCAGCAGCTTTGGACAGGTCTATAATTCACCCCTCCACTTT,CASSFGQVYNSPLHF
17,NA,TRBV3-1,TRBJ1-2,NA,TGTGCCAGCAGCCTTCGCGGGGTTGCAGGTCGCAACTATGGCTACACCTTC,CASSLRGVAGRNYGYTF
12,NA,TRBV6-2/TRBV6-3,TRBJ2-3,few,TGTGCCAGCACCCCAGGGGCAGATACGCAGTATTTT,CASTPGADTQYF
15,NA,TRBV14,TRBJ1-6,NA,TGTGCCAGCAGCCAAGATAAAAAAGGGTATTCACCCCTCCACTTT,CASSQDKKGYSPLHF
15,TRBD2,TRBV27,TRBJ2-1,few,TGTGCCAGCAGTGTCACCGGGACTAGCATGAATGAGCAGTTCTTC,CASSVTGTSMNEQFF
13,TRBD2,TRBV12-3/TRBV12-4,TRBJ2-5,NA,TGTGCCAGCATCCTTAGCGGGTCGGGGACCCAGTACTTC,CASILSGSGTQYF
16,NA,TRBV7-2,TRBJ1-6,NA,TGTGCCAGCAGCTTAGAAACCGGGACCCAGGGTTCACCCCTCCACTTT,CASSLETGTQGSPLHF
13,NA,TRBV20-1,TRBJ2-1,NA,TGCAGTGTAAGACCCGGGTCCTACAATGAGCAGTTCTTC,CSVRPGSYNEQFF
16,TRBD1,TRBV12-3/TRBV12-4,TRBJ2-4,NA,TGTGCCAGCAGTTTAGCCCCCGGGACAGGGAAAAACATTCAGTACTTC,CASSLAPGTGKNIQYF
16,TRBD2,TRBV28,TRBJ2-1,NA,TGTGCCAGCAGACCCAAAAGCGGGGCCTCCTACAGTGAGCAGTTCTTC,CASRPKSGASYSEQFF
14,NA,TRBV15,TRBJ2-7,NA,TGTGCCACCAGCAGAACCTTGACAGGCTCCGAGCAGTACTTC,CATSRTLTGSEQYF
15,NA,TRBV5-1,TRBJ2-5,NA,TGCGCCAGCAGTCCTGGTAGAACAGTTTACAATGAGCAGTACTTC,CASSPGRTVYNEQYF
15,NA,TRBV6-2/TRBV6-3,TRBJ2-3,few,TGTGCCAGCAGCCCGTTCGGGGTCAGCACAGATACGCAGTATTTT,CASSPFGVSTDTQYF
14,NA,TRBV7-9,TRBJ2-7,NA,TGTGCCAGTAGCTTTCCAGGGGCTAGGTACGAGCAGTACTTC,CASSFPGARYEQYF
15,NA,TRBV20-1,TRBJ1-4,NA,TGCAGTACCCCGGGAGGGGGTAGAACTAATGAAAAACTGTTTTTT,CSTPGGGRTNEKLFF
14,NA,TRBV20-1,TRBJ1-6,NA,TGCAGTGCTAGATCACAGGTAGCGAATTCACCCCTCCACTTT,CSARSQVANSPLHF
14,NA,TRBV6-1,TRBJ1-5,NA,TGTGCCAGCATAGGGGGGGCGCGGAATCAGCCCCAGCATTTT,CASIGGARNQPQHF
14,TRBD2,TRBV20-1,TRBJ2-5,few,TGCAGTGCCCAAACTAGCGGGGGACAAGAGACCCAGTACTTC,CSAQTSGGQETQYF
12,NA,TRBV29-1,TRBJ2-3,NA,TGCAGCGTCCGTAGGAGAGGAGATACGCAGTATTTT,CSVRRRGDTQYF
16,TRBD2,TRBV5-6,TRBJ2-7,NA,TGTGCCAGCAGCTTGGGGCTAGCGGGGGGCTACTACGAGCAGTACTTC,CASSLGLAGGYYEQYF
13,NA,TRBV12-3/TRBV12-4,TRBJ1-5,NA,TGTGCCAGCAGTTTATTACTTAGGCAGCCCCAGCATTTT,CASSLLLRQPQHF
15,NA,TRBV7-2,TRBJ1-2,many,TGTGCCAGCAGCTACAGAGGGGGAAGCGGCTATGGCTACACCTTC,CASSYRGGSGYGYTF
14,TRBD2,TRBV6-2/TRBV6-3,TRBJ2-5,NA,TGTGCCAGCAGTTACCCGGGAGGAGTGGAGACCCAGTACTTC,CASSYPGGVETQYF